The 16 T cell receptor beta chains reported below all come from one sample, sequenced in a study of OX40 agonist ivuxolimab in advanced cancers. Sequenced by immunoSEQ multiplex PCR; TCRdb stores in-frame clones only, minus some. The data show roughly 70,000 clones, around 86% seen once. This sample comprised CD4+ or CD8+ T cells sorted from blood, obtained in a trial of the OX40 agonist ivuxolimab. Receptors were obtained from an adult with an advanced solid tumor such as melanoma, head and neck, liver or kidney cancer.

This clone was found once. The V and J genes are TRBV2 and TRBJ2-4, with TRBD2 matching 8 bases. Germline lookup yields CDR1 SNHLY and CDR2 FYNNEI. The CDR3 extends over 14 amino acids. The junction had 3 bases not matched to a gene; V was cut back by 4 bases and J by 4 bases. For the CDR3, the DNA is TGTGCCAGCAGTGGAATAGCGGGGAAAAACATTCAGTACTTC. Amino acids: CASSGIAGKNIQYF.

The J gene is TRBJ2-7, the V gene TRBV5-5; possible D gene TRBD2, 5 bases. V was shortened by 4 bases and J by 2 bases, with 16 bases between the two germline ends. The CDR3 runs to 15 residues. Germline V gene lookup returns CDR1 SGHKS and CDR2 YYEKEE (reference sequence). The CDR3 DNA reads TGTGCCAGCAGCCTCCTCCGGGGAGATACCTACGAGCAGTACTTC. Translating it yields CASSLLRGDTYEQYF.

The genes are TRBV7-3 and TRBJ2-5; D is undetermined. The CDR3 is 13 residues long. The V gene's germline CDR1 is SGHTA and CDR2 FQGTGA. The V and J ends lost 3 bases and 1 base respectively, with 6 bases between them. CDR3 bases: TGTGCCAGCAGCTTGGGCAGCCAAGAGACCCAGTACTTC. As protein: CASSLGSQETQYF.

This clone was detected only once. In nucleotides, the CDR3 is TGTGCCAGCAGCTTGGGACTAGCGGGAGGGACAGATACGCAGTATTTT. Amino acid sequence: CASSLGLAGGTDTQYF. The rearrangement uses TRBV7-3 and TRBJ2-3; 16 bases align to TRBD2. Germline V gives CDR1 SGHTA, CDR2 FQGTGA. There are 16 residues in the CDR3. Trimming removed 3 bases from V and 3 bases from J; junction bases left unmatched: 0.

As DNA, the CDR3 is TGTGCCAGCTCACCGCTAGCGGGGGGCACAGATACGCAGTATTTT. Translating it yields CASSPLAGGTDTQYF. This chain joins TRBV18 and TRBJ2-3; TRBD2 matches at 10 bases. This CDR3 has 15 amino acids. Germline CDR1 reads KGHSH; CDR2 reads LQKENI. The V segment lost 3 bases and the J segment 1 base; nucleotides outside the gene matches: 1.

This clone was seen a handful of times. The chain recombines TRBV2 with TRBJ1-5, with TRBD1 as a possible D gene (6 bases). Germline V gene sequence: CDR1 SNHLY, CDR2 FYNNEI. Trimming took 5 bases from V and 3 from J, leaving 11 bases between them. The CDR3 is 14 amino acids. CDR3: CASSWTAYNQPQHF. DNA of the CDR3: TGTGCCAGCAGTTGGACAGCTTACAATCAGCCCCAGCATTTT. The whole variable domain, filled in from reference TRBV2 and TRBJ1-5, reads EPEVTQTPSHQVTQMGQEVILRCVPISNHLYFYWYRQILGQKVEFLVSFYNNEISEKSEIFDDQFSVERPDGSNFTLKIRSTKLEDSAMYFCASSWTAYNQPQHFGDGTRLSIL.

The V gene is TRBV27, the J gene TRBJ1-1, with 11 bases aligning to TRBD1. Germline CDR1 MNHEY, CDR2 SMNVEV (reference sequence). The ends lost 5 bases at V and 5 bases at J; junction bases unmatched: 7. The CDR3 has 15 residues. CDR3 nucleotides: TGTGCCAGCAGTCGGGACAGGGGGAGGGTTACTGAAGCTTTCTTT. Encoded protein: CASSRDRGRVTEAFF.

This clone was counted once. The CDR3 region is CASSLAGGGELFF. The CDR3 nucleotides read TGTGCCAGCAGCTTAGCCGGCGGCGGGGAGCTGTTTTTT. The J gene is TRBJ2-2, the V gene TRBV7-9; D unclear. The CDR3 totals 13 residues. Germline CDR1 is SEHNR and CDR2 is FQNEAQ (reference sequence). V was clipped by 0 bases and J by 7 bases, with 6 bases between them. Combining the CDR3 with reference TRBV7-9 and TRBJ2-2 gives the whole variable domain DTGVSQNPRHKITKRGQNVTFRCDPISEHNRLYWYRQTLGQGPEFLTYFQNEAQLEKSRLLSDRFSAERPKGSFSTLEIQRTEQGDSAMYLCASSLAGGGELFFGEGSRLTVL.

This chain uses TRBV6-5 with TRBJ1-1, with a tentative D call TRBD1 (6 bases). Trimming left V 4 bases short and J 0 bases short, with 12 bases between. There are 15 residues in the CDR3. Germline lookup yields CDR1 MNHEY and CDR2 SVGAGI. The CDR3 loop is CASSSVTGMNTEAFF. The CDR3 DNA sequence: TGTGCCAGCAGTTCCGTTACAGGGATGAACACTGAAGCTTTCTTT.

The chain links TRBV11-2 to TRBJ2-3; the D gene could be TRBD1 or TRBD2 (6 bases each). The CDR3 has 13 amino acids. CDR1 is SGHAT and CDR2 is FQNNGV in the germline V gene. Trimming stripped 11 bases from V and 0 bases from J, with 12 bases between. The CDR3 region is CASGALSTDTQYF. CDR3 bases: TGTGCCTCGGGGGCCCTAAGCACAGATACGCAGTATTTT.

The J gene is TRBJ1-6, the V gene TRBV5-1; D gene ambiguous. This CDR3 is built from 14 residues. The V end was cut by 0 bases, the J end by 5 bases, with 6 bases between. CDR1 is SGHRS and CDR2 is YFSETQ in the germline V gene. The CDR3 sequence: CASSLAENNSPLHF. In DNA, the CDR3 is TGCGCCAGCAGCTTGGCGGAAAATAATTCACCCCTCCACTTT.

The rearrangement links TRBV7-2 to TRBJ2-5; no reliable D call. Trimming removed 3 bases from V and 1 base from J, with 3 bases in between. The germline CDR1 and CDR2 sequences are SGHTA and FQGNSA. The CDR3 sequence is 12 residues long. The CDR3 bases are TGTGCCAGCAGCTTGATCCAAGAGACCCAGTACTTC. Protein: CASSLIQETQYF.

The rearrangement joins TRBV7-2 to TRBJ2-2, with D possibly being TRBD1 (5 bases). CDR1 SGHTA and CDR2 FQGNSA come from the germline V gene. The CDR3 runs to 15 residues. The V and J ends lost 1 base and 3 bases respectively, with 9 bases between them. The CDR3 here is CASSLGRADTGELFF. CDR3 DNA: TGTGCCAGCAGCTTAGGCAGGGCCGACACCGGGGAGCTGTTTTTT.

The rearrangement links TRBV7-8 to TRBJ1-5; no clear D gene. This CDR3 comprises 15 residues. Germline V gives CDR1 SGHVS, CDR2 FQNEAQ. The germline V and J ends were trimmed by 4 bases and 8 bases, with 18 bases remaining between them. CDR3 loop: CASSSSGRTEKPQHF. In DNA form, the CDR3 reads TGTGCCAGCAGCTCCTCCGGGAGGACCGAAAAGCCCCAGCATTTT.

The CDR3 loop is CASSMRGSGETQYF. The CDR3 nucleotides read TGCGCCAGCAGCATGAGGGGATCTGGGGAGACCCAGTACTTC. The chain has TRBV5-1 and TRBJ2-5, with D perhaps assigned TRBD1 or TRBD2 (5 bases each). This CDR3 comprises 14 residues. The V gene lost 4 bases and the J gene lost 5 bases, with 15 bases spanning the gap. Germline CDR1 reads SGHRS; CDR2 reads YFSETQ.

This clone was recorded only once. This sequence joins TRBV7-9 and TRBJ2-4; the D gene could be TRBD1 or TRBD2 (6 bases each). CDR1 SEHNR and CDR2 FQNEAQ come from the germline V gene (reference sequence). The CDR3 loop spans 17 amino acids. V lost 4 bases, J lost 6 bases, and 22 bases lay in between. This chain's CDR3 is CASSYEGGTTLGNIQYF. The CDR3 nucleotides are TGTGCCAGCAGCTATGAAGGGGGGACAACTTTGGGAAACATTCAGTACTTC.